Each of the 19 T cell receptor beta chains below was sequenced from the same sample in a study of blood T cell repertoires in COVID-19. Profiling relied on immunoSEQ multiplex PCR, and the TCRdb table lists in-frame clones only, not all of them. The sample carries about 150,000 clones, 79% recorded once. Sequences were obtained from peripheral blood. These receptors all stem from a man over 45 with active or convalescent COVID-19.

The V gene is TRBV29-1, the J gene TRBJ1-5; D is undetermined. V was cut by 5 bases and J by 4 bases, with 12 bases left in between. Germline CDR1 reads SQVTM; CDR2 reads ANQGSEA. This CDR3 has 13 residues. The CDR3 loop is CSVSAGWNQPQHF. CDR3 nucleotides: TGCAGCGTTAGCGCGGGGTGGAATCAGCCCCAGCATTTT. Drawing the rest from reference TRBV29-1 and TRBJ1-5, the complete variable domain is SAVISQKPSRDICQRGTSLTIQCQVDSQVTMMFWYRQQPGQSLTLIATANQGSEATYESGFVIDKFPISRPNLTFSTLTVSNMSPEDSSIYLCSVSAGWNQPQHFGDGTRLSIL.

There are a few counts of this clone. CDR3 amino acids: CASSPLVAGALYQETQYF. The DNA for the CDR3 is TGTGCCAGCTCACCACTTGTAGCGGGAGCCCTGTACCAAGAGACCCAGTACTTC. This chain connects TRBV18 to TRBJ2-5, with 9 positions matching TRBD2. The CDR3 length is 18 residues. The V gene end was trimmed by 1 base and the J gene end by 0 bases; junction bases not matched to a gene: 9. Germline V gene data show CDR1 as KGHSH and CDR2 as LQKENI.

A remark on this clone: Other DNA sequences of this sample code for an identical CDR3. The V gene is TRBV9, the J gene TRBJ2-7; no clear D. Looked up from germline, CDR1 is SGDLS and CDR2 is YYNGEE. CDR3 length: 13 amino acids. The germline V and J ends were trimmed by 4 bases and 1 base, with 9 bases remaining between them. CDR3 sequence: CASSPRSSYEQYF. Here the CDR3 DNA reads TGTGCCAGCAGCCCTCGGTCGTCCTACGAGCAGTACTTC.

V usage is TRBV5-1 and J usage is TRBJ1-2, with D tentatively TRBD1 (6 bases). The V end was cut by 4 bases, the J end by 4 bases, with 14 bases between. Germline CDR1 and CDR2: SGHRS and YFSETQ. The CDR3 contains 14 residues. The CDR3 nucleotides read TGCGCCAGCAGCACGACAGGAGCCCTCTATGGCTACACCTTC. It encodes CASSTTGALYGYTF.

The chain employs TRBV28 and TRBJ2-5; 9 nucleotides align to TRBD2. The CDR3 length is 15 residues. With V trimmed by 5 bases and J by 1 base, 5 bases remained unmatched. The germline gives CDR1 MDHEN, CDR2 SYDVKM. The CDR3 coding sequence is TGTGCCAGCAGTCTCGTAGCGGGAGCCCAAGAGACCCAGTACTTC. It is translated as CASSLVAGAQETQYF. The full variable domain, in which reference TRBV28 and TRBJ2-5 provide the parts outside the CDR3, is DVKVTQSSRYLVKRTGEKVFLECVQDMDHENMFWYRQDPGLGLRLIYFSYDVKMKEKGDIPEGYSVSREKKERFSLILESASTNQTSMYLCASSLVAGAQETQYFGPGTRLLVL.

The chain uses TRBV9 and TRBJ2-2; 8 bases fit TRBD2. CDR3 size: 16 residues. V was pared by 4 bases and J by 4 bases, with 9 bases of the junction left unmatched. The germline V gene encodes CDR1 SGDLS and CDR2 YYNGEE. CDR3 nucleotides: TGTGCCAGCAGCTCAAGGCGGCTAGCGGGCACCGGGGAGCTGTTTTTT. This gives the protein CASSSRRLAGTGELFF.

The V call is TRBV6-5, the J call TRBJ2-3, with D perhaps TRBD2 (5 bases). Germline V gives CDR1 MNHEY, CDR2 SVGAGI. Trimming shortened V by 6 bases and J by 3 bases, and 7 bases separated the two germline ends. The CDR3 runs 12 residues. CDR3 nucleotides: TGTGCCAGCAGCAGCGGAACAGATACGCAGTATTTT. Translation gives CASSSGTDTQYF.

V and J are TRBV9 and TRBJ2-5; D gene uncertain. Trimming removed 0 bases at V and 3 bases at J, with 6 bases between. The length of the CDR3 is 13 residues. Germline V lookup: CDR1 SGDLS, CDR2 YYNGEE. DNA for the CDR3: TGTGCCAGCAGCGTAGGATTAGAAGAGACCCAGTACTTC. Its protein is CASSVGLEETQYF.

J is TRBJ2-1 and V is TRBV7-9; 8 positions match TRBD2. Germline lookup yields CDR1 SEHNR and CDR2 FQNEAQ (reference sequence). CDR3 length: 19 amino acids. J gave up 0 bases and V 1 base, and 11 bases lay outside the gene matches. CDR3 nucleotides: TGTGCCAGCAGCTTAGACAGTAGCGGGAAAGGGGGCTCCTACAATGAGCAGTTCTTC. Its translation is CASSLDSSGKGGSYNEQFF.

The chain recombines TRBV9 with TRBJ2-3; a weak D match, TRBD1 (6 bases). The CDR3 loop spans 16 amino acids. CDR1 and CDR2 (germline): SGDLS, YYNGEE. V was trimmed by 4 bases and J by 2 bases, leaving 17 bases between them. The CDR3 sequence is CASSPTGHPFTDTQYF. CDR3 DNA sequence: TGTGCCAGCAGCCCCACGGGACATCCATTCACAGATACGCAGTATTTT.

This chain uses TRBV7-6 with TRBJ2-2; TRBD1 aligns across 9 bases. The CDR3 spans 15 residues. Germline CDR1 is SGHVS and CDR2 is FNYEAQ. J was trimmed by 5 bases and V by 1 base; bases with no gene match: 2. In DNA form, the CDR3 reads TGTGCCAGCAGCTTAGGGACAGGGGTTACCGGGGAGCTGTTTTTT. As protein: CASSLGTGVTGELFF.

V usage is TRBV28 and J usage is TRBJ2-2; TRBD1 matches at 7 bases. The V gene's germline CDR1 is MDHEN and CDR2 SYDVKM. The CDR3 runs to 16 residues. Trimming at V came to 3 bases and at J to 0 bases, leaving 4 bases not matched to a gene. CDR3 sequence reads: CASSLGRGPNTGELFF. CDR3 in DNA: TGTGCCAGCAGTTTGGGAAGGGGGCCGAACACCGGGGAGCTGTTTTTT.

The rearrangement links TRBV18 to TRBJ1-2, with TRBD1 matching over 7 bases. This CDR3 has 15 residues. V lost 5 bases to trimming and J lost 5 bases; unmatched junction nucleotides: 11. From germline, CDR1 is KGHSH and CDR2 LQKENI. The CDR3 loop reads CASSVYGTDVYGYTF. CDR3 bases: TGTGCCAGCTCAGTGTACGGGACAGACGTTTATGGCTACACCTTC.

The chain joins TRBV29-1 to TRBJ2-7, with 8 bases aligning to TRBD1. CDR1 is SQVTM, CDR2 ANQGSEA, per germline. The CDR3 is made up of 13 amino acids. V trimming: 8 bases; J trimming: 3 bases; junction bases outside the gene matches: 9. The CDR3 DNA follows: TGCAGCTTTTCCGGGACAGGAGACTACGAGCAGTACTTC. Encoded protein: CSFSGTGDYEQYF.

This chain uses TRBV28 with TRBJ1-2, with TRBD1 matching 7 bases. The CDR3 length is 12 residues. The germline V gene has CDR1 MDHEN and CDR2 SYDVKM. The ends lost 6 bases at V and 7 bases at J; junction bases unmatched: 5. This CDR3 reads CASSTTGIGYTF. CDR3 sequence (DNA): TGTGCCAGCAGCACGACAGGGATTGGCTACACCTTC.

The V and J genes are TRBV10-2 and TRBJ2-3, with TRBD2 matching over 8 bases. The V and J ends lost 5 bases and 2 bases, in that order; junction bases with no gene match: 6. The V gene's germline CDR1 is WSHSY and CDR2 SAAADI. The CDR3 contains 15 residues. CDR3 coding DNA: TGCGCCAGCAGTCCGTTTAGCGGGGTCACAGATACGCAGTATTTT. Its protein product is CASSPFSGVTDTQYF.

The chain recombines TRBV5-1 with TRBJ1-1, with D unresolved. Between the trimmed V and J ends, which lost 0 bases and 4 bases, there was a span of 13 bases. Germline V gives CDR1 SGHRS, CDR2 YFSETQ. This CDR3 contains 15 residues. The CDR3 here is CASSLGVSEGTEAFF. The CDR3 DNA sequence: TGCGCCAGCAGCTTGGGAGTATCGGAGGGCACTGAAGCTTTCTTT.

This chain joins TRBV4-2 and TRBJ2-7; 7 bases are shared with TRBD2. This CDR3 comprises 15 residues. CDR1 LGHNA and CDR2 YNFKEQ come from the germline V gene. V lost 1 base, J lost 2 bases, and 5 bases stayed unmatched. CDR3 in amino acids: CASSQGEREAYEQYF. Here the CDR3 DNA reads TGTGCCAGCAGCCAAGGCGAACGGGAGGCCTACGAGCAGTACTTC.

This clone was picked up one time. The rearrangement links TRBV2 to TRBJ1-1; D is ambiguous. The CDR3 contains 13 residues. V was pared by 6 bases and J by 4 bases, with 12 bases between. Germline CDR1 is SNHLY and CDR2 is FYNNEI. Here the CDR3 reads CASRAGVGTEAFF. CDR3 nucleotides: TGTGCCAGCAGGGCCGGGGTGGGCACTGAAGCTTTCTTT. Drawing the rest from reference TRBV2 and TRBJ1-1, the complete variable domain is EPEVTQTPSHQVTQMGQEVILRCVPISNHLYFYWYRQILGQKVEFLVSFYNNEISEKSEIFDDQFSVERPDGSNFTLKIRSTKLEDSAMYFCASRAGVGTEAFFGQGTRLTVV.